This T cell receptor beta chain was sequenced during a study of blood T cell repertoires in COVID-19. TCRdb's table, derived via immunoSEQ multiplex PCR, lists solely in-frame clones and lacks some. The table has over 150,000 clones, approximately 83% seen once. The trim removed 5 bases at V and 5 bases at J, leaving 15 bases unmatched. Germline lookup yields CDR1 LGHNA and CDR2 YSLEER. The length of the CDR3 is 16 residues. The sample was peripheral blood. The clonotype originates from a woman aged 55-69 years with acute or convalescent COVID-19. This chain connects TRBV4-3 to TRBJ2-7, with TRBD1 matching 7 bases. As DNA, the CDR3 is TGCGCCAGCAGCAACCTGAATCGACAGGGTCACCACGAGCAGTACTTC. It specifies CASSNLNRQGHHEQYF.